The T cell receptor (beta chain) described here comes from a study of T cell responses to AZD1222 COVID-19 vaccine. Study results and caveats: Vaccine-associated CD4 TCRs ranged over spike, dominating at 160-218 and 743-854. Only after the peak T cell response were repertoires sampled. Spike-specific TCR breadth and depth were elevated following two AZD1222 doses.

For this clone: What it recognizes is unknown.

Analysis merged second doses at about 4 or about 12 weeks. V lost 3 bases, J lost 5 bases, and 10 bases lay in between. The germline V gene encodes CDR1 DFQATT and CDR2 SNEGSKA (reference sequence). The length of the CDR3 is 12 residues. Repertoires were generated with immunoSEQ multiplex PCR, while TCRdb's copy carries only in-frame clones and drops some. The sample includes around 200,000 clones, roughly 92% of them seen just once. The V call is TRBV20-1, the J call TRBJ1-1; D call uncertain. Sequenced here: peripheral blood, sampled 28 days after the second AZD1222 dose. The TCR originated in an adult who received the AZD1222 COVID-19 vaccine. The CDR3, as DNA: TGCAGTGCTAGTGGGATAAATACTGAAGCTTTCTTT. Its translation: CSASGINTEAFF.